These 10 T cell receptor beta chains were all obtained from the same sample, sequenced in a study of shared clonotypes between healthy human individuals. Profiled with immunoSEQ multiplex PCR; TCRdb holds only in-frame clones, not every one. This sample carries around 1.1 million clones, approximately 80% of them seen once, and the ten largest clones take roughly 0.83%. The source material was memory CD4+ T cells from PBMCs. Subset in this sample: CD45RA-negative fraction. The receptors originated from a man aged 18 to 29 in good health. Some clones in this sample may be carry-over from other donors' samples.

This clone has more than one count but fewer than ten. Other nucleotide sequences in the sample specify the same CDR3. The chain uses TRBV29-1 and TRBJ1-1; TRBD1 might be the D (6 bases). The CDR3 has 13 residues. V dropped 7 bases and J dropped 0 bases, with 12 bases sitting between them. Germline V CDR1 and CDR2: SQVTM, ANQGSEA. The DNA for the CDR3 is TGCAGCGCACGCAGGGGAATGAACACTGAAGCTTTCTTT. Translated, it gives CSARRGMNTEAFF.

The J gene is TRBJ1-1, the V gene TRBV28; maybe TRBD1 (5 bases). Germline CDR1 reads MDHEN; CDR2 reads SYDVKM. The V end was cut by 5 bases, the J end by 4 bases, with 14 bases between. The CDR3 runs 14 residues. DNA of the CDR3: TGTGCCAGCAGTCCCGGGACGGTGGGCACTGAAGCTTTCTTT. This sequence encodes CASSPGTVGTEAFF.

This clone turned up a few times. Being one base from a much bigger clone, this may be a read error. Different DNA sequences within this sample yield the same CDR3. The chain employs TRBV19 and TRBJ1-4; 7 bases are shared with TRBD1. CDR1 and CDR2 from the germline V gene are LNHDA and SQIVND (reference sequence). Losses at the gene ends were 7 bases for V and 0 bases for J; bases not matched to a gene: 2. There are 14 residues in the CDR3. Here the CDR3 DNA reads TGTGCCAGTACCGACAGGGCAACTAATGAAAAACTGTTTTTT. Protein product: CASTDRATNEKLFF.

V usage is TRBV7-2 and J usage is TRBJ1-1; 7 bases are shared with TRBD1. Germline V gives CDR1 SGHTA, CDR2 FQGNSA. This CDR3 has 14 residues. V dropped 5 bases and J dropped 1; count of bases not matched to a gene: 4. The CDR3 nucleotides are TGTGCCAGCAGCCGGAACAGGGGGAACACTGAAGCTTTCTTT. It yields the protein CASSRNRGNTEAFF.

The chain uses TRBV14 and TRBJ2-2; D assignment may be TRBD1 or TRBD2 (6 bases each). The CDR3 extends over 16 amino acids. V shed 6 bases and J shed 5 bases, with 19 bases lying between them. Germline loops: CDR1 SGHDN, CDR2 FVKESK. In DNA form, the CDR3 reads TGTGCCAGCAGTCCCCACTCGGGGGCCCAGACCGGGGAGCTGTTTTTT. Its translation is CASSPHSGAQTGELFF.

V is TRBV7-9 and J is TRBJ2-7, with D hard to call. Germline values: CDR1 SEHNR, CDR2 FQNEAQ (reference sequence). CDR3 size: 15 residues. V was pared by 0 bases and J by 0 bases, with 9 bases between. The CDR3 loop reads CASSLAPANSYEQYF. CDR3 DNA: TGTGCCAGCAGCTTAGCGCCGGCTAACTCCTACGAGCAGTACTTC.

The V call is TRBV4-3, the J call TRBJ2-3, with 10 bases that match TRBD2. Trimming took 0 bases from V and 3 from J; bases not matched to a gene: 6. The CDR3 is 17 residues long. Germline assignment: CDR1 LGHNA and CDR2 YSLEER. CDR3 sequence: CASSQDGLAGATDTQYF. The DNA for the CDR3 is TGCGCCAGCAGCCAAGATGGGCTAGCGGGAGCTACAGATACGCAGTATTTT.

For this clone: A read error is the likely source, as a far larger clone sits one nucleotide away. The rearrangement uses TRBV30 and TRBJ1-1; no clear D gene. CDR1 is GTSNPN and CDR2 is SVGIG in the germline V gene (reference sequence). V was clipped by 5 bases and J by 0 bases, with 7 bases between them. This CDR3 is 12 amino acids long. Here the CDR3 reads CAWGPVNTEAFF. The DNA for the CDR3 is TGTGCCTGGGGCCCAGTGAACACTGAAGCTTTCTTT.

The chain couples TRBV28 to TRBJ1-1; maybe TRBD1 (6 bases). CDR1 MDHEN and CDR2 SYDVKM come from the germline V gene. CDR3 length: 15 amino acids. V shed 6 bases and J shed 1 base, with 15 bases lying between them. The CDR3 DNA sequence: TGTGCCAGCAGGCTTGGGGGGCCCCAGAACACTGAAGCTTTCTTT. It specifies CASRLGGPQNTEAFF.

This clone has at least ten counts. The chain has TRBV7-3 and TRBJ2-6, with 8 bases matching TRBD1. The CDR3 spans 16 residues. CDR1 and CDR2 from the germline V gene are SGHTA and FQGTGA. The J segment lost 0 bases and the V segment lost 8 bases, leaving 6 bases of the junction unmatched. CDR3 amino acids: CASSTGAGSGANVLTF. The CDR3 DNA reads TGTGCCAGCTCGACAGGGGCTGGCTCTGGGGCCAACGTCCTGACTTTC.